The sample holds many counts of the clone carrying this TCR beta chain. Its cognate antigen is unknown. The data were taken from a study of regulatory T cells in long-lasting Graves disease. Turning to the study itself: The term persistent Graves' disease signified upward of 5 years on antithyroid drugs with positive TSH receptor antibodies. Study-wide results and caveats: Favored usage of TRBV28, TRBJ1-2 and TRBJ2-5 was recorded in persistent disease.

The germline CDR1 and CDR2 sequences are SNHLY and FYNNEI. V shed 7 bases and J 0 bases; nucleotides not matched to a gene: 9. CDR3 length equals 17 residues. Described time point: persistent/refractory GD, antithyroid drugs over 5 years with positive TRAb. Generation of the TCR library employed RNA extracted from PBMCs. Patients came from an endocrinology department in Xi'an, China. Both iRepertoire HTBI primers and Arm-PCR of CDR3 regions were used to build the TCR beta libraries. MiXCR, applied by TCRdb to the multiplex PCR reads, yields one record per CDR3 protein. The top ten hold over 7.5% of the sample, which has roughly 470,000 distinct CDR3 sequences, 20% to 25% seen once.

This receptor was taken from a female donor with Graves disease. The sample here was peripheral blood mononuclear cells (PBMCs), taken when the disease was refractory, from a patient treated with antithyroid drugs. The V and J genes are TRBV2 and TRBJ2-6, with 7 bases fitting TRBD1. The CDR3 loop is CASTKGGRNSGANVLTF. The CDR3 nucleotides read TGTGCCAGCACCAAAGGGGGCAGGAACTCTGGGGCCAACGTCCTGACTTTC.